Listed here are 3 T cell receptor beta chains from one sample, sequenced in a study of regulatory T cells in long-lasting Graves disease (dated by TCRdb to the early 2020s). Library creation used multiplex PCR. TCRdb shows the sequencer as Illumina HiSeq 4000. CDR3 regions were amplified by Arm-PCR with iRepertoire HTBI primers to construct TCR beta libraries. Clones were called with MiXCR by TCRdb after fastp trimmed the public reads at Q25, and only in-frame beta chains were retained. CDR3 protein sequences are deduplicated, and each keeps its most common genes and DNA. For this sample there are about 470,000 distinct CDR3 sequences; less than 25% appear just once. Under 9% of the sample is taken by the ten largest. This specimen's time point label, per the study, means: persistent/refractory GD, antithyroid drugs over 5 years with positive TRAb. For both TCR sequencing and RNA sequencing, RNA was extracted from PBMCs using TRIzol.

The sample here was peripheral blood mononuclear cells (PBMCs), taken when the disease was refractory, from a patient treated with antithyroid drugs. The receptors were sampled from a female donor with Graves disease.

This clonotype was recorded many times. The rearrangement links TRBV6-1 to TRBJ1-1; D might be TRBD1 (5 bases). Per germline, CDR1 MNHNS and CDR2 SASEGT. The CDR3 length is 15 residues. Trimming left V 6 bases short and J 5 bases short, with 19 bases between. CDR3 protein: CASRSPTGVGTEAFF. Here the CDR3 DNA reads TGTGCCAGCAGGTCACCTACAGGTGTTGGGACTGAAGCTTTCTTT.

This clonotype was seen many times. The V and J genes are TRBV3-1 and TRBJ1-1; a weak D match, TRBD1 (6 bases). V was trimmed by 2 bases and J by 5 bases, leaving 12 bases between them. The CDR3 loop spans 14 amino acids. The germline V gene encodes CDR1 LGHDT and CDR2 YNNKEL (reference sequence). This CDR3 reads CASSQPTGGTEAFF. CDR3 nucleotide sequence: TGTGCCAGCAGCCAACCGACAGGTGGGACTGAAGCTTTCTTT.

This clonotype was detected ten times or more. This rearrangement joins TRBV20-1 to TRBJ2-7; no definite D call. V lost 4 bases to trimming and J lost 3 bases, with 7 bases between them. Per the germline V gene, CDR1 is DFQATT and CDR2 is SNEGSKA (reference sequence). The CDR3 is 11 residues long. Here the CDR3 reads CSAIPGYEQYF. For the CDR3, the DNA is TGCAGTGCTATCCCCGGCTACGAGCAGTACTTC.